The next 17 T cell receptor beta chains were all read from a single sample in a study of shared clonotypes between healthy human individuals (dated by TCRdb to 2018 to 2021). Libraries were prepared through the immunoSEQ multiplex PCR assay. TCRdb's version of the immuneACCESS table is confined to in-frame rearrangements and falls short of the full clone set. An unresolved V gene accounts for under half of the shortfall where checked; the remainder is of unknown origin. Within this sample are fewer than 850,000 clones, with about 92% of them counted one time only. Approximately 35% of the sample is in the top ten clones. Material: memory CD8+ T cells from PBMCs. The cell subset or site tag for this specimen amounts to: CD45RO+ cells pooled with CCR7-negative TemRA cells. These receptors were taken from a man younger than 35 in good health. Some clones in this sample may be carry-over from other donors' samples.

The chain recombines TRBV6-5 with TRBJ2-1; TRBD1 aligns across 7 bases. The CDR3 length is 15 residues. Germline-derived CDR1 and CDR2 are MNHEY and SVGAGI. With V trimmed by 6 bases and J by 1 base, 6 bases remained unmatched. The CDR3 DNA reads TGTGCCAGCAGAACAGGGGTAGGATCCTACAATGAGCAGTTCTTC. Translating it yields CASRTGVGSYNEQFF.

This clone was detected only once. The V call is TRBV25-1, the J call TRBJ1-4; no firm D call. Germline V CDR1 and CDR2: MGHDK, SYGVNS. This CDR3 is built from 14 residues. V lost 6 bases to trimming and J lost 8 bases, with 16 bases between them. Written as DNA, the CDR3 is TGTGCCAGCAGGCCTATAGGGCCCAACGAAAAACTGTTTTTT. It specifies CASRPIGPNEKLFF.

The chain carries TRBV11-1 and TRBJ2-7, with D maybe TRBD1 (5 bases). The germline CDR1 and CDR2 sequences are SGHAT and FQDESV (reference sequence). The CDR3 extends over 14 amino acids. Trimming took off 5 bases at V and 3 bases at J, with 14 bases between the two ends. CDR3 coding DNA: TGTGCCAGCAGCCCAACAATTAGGGGCTACGAGCAGTACTTC. It is translated as CASSPTIRGYEQYF.

The chain uses TRBV18 and TRBJ2-5, with D unclear. CDR1 is KGHSH and CDR2 is LQKENI in the germline V gene. V lost 1 base and J lost 2, with 14 bases in between. This CDR3 is built from 16 residues. CDR3 sequence: CASSPLGRSLQETQYF. CDR3 DNA: TGTGCCAGCTCACCACTGGGCCGCTCACTGCAAGAGACCCAGTACTTC.

The J gene is TRBJ2-7, the V gene TRBV7-2, with D maybe TRBD1 (7 bases). CDR1 and CDR2 (germline): SGHTA, FQGNSA. V lost 5 bases, J lost 4 bases, and 15 bases lay in between. The CDR3 is 14 amino acids. The CDR3 nucleotides are TGTGCCAGCAGCCCCCGACAGGGAGGATACGAGCAGTACTTC. The encoded protein is CASSPRQGGYEQYF.

This clone has just a few counts. This sample includes further DNA sequences coding for the same CDR3. This chain uses TRBV27 with TRBJ2-7, with no clear D. Looked up from germline, CDR1 is MNHEY and CDR2 is SMNVEV (reference sequence). CDR3 length: 14 residues. V was pared by 6 bases and J by 2 bases, with 14 bases between. CDR3 in amino acids: CASSPRGGTYEQYF. DNA of the CDR3: TGTGCCAGCAGCCCGCGTGGCGGAACCTACGAGCAGTACTTC.

The chain carries TRBV2 and TRBJ2-7, with D tentatively TRBD1 (6 bases). V lost 3 bases and J lost 5, with 14 bases in between. The CDR3 is 14 residues long. The germline CDR1 and CDR2 sequences are SNHLY and FYNNEI. CDR3 bases: TGTGCCAGCAGTGAGGGTCAGGGGATCGACGAGCAGTACTTC. It specifies CASSEGQGIDEQYF.

This clone was seen only once. This sequence joins TRBV9 and TRBJ2-6, with TRBD1 matching 10 bases. Germline lookup yields CDR1 SGDLS and CDR2 YYNGEE. The CDR3 extends over 18 amino acids. J was trimmed by 2 bases and V by 3 bases; bases with no gene match: 8. The CDR3 is CASSDRGQGTPGANVLTF. CDR3 in DNA: TGTGCCAGCAGCGATCGGGGACAGGGGACTCCTGGGGCCAACGTCCTGACTTTC.

The chain recombines TRBV5-4 with TRBJ2-5, with D perhaps matching TRBD2 (5 bases). The CDR3 sequence is 13 residues long. Germline V gene lookup returns CDR1 SGHNT and CDR2 YYREEE (reference sequence). Trimming cost V 1 base and J 5 bases, with 9 bases left between them. CDR3 in DNA: TGTGCCAGCAGCTTGCGAGGGATGGAGACCCAGTACTTC. Translating gives CASSLRGMETQYF.

The chain carries TRBV11-2 and TRBJ2-7; tentatively, D is TRBD2 (6 bases). The CDR3 sequence is 15 residues long. V was cut by 1 base and J by 5 bases, with 15 bases left in between. Germline CDR1 reads SGHAT; CDR2 reads FQNNGV. CDR3 DNA: TGTGCCAGCAGCTTAGTAGTTTCGGGGGATGACGAGCAGTACTTC. This sequence encodes CASSLVVSGDDEQYF.

The chain recombines TRBV9 with TRBJ2-3; 9 bases are shared with TRBD1. The V segment lost 3 bases and the J segment 2 bases; nucleotides outside the gene matches: 4. This CDR3 has 15 residues. The germline V gene has CDR1 SGDLS and CDR2 YYNGEE. The CDR3 here is CASSEGQGTTDTQYF. The CDR3 DNA is TGTGCCAGCAGCGAAGGACAGGGGACCACAGATACGCAGTATTTT.

V and J are TRBV27 and TRBJ2-1, with TRBD1 matching 8 bases. In germline, CDR1 is MNHEY, CDR2 SMNVEV (reference sequence). This CDR3 has 13 amino acids. V lost 2 bases to trimming and J lost 15 bases; unmatched junction nucleotides: 9. The CDR3 DNA follows: TGTGCCAGCAGTTTAACGGACAGGGCAATTTTGTTCTTC. Protein sequence: CASSLTDRAILFF.

The genes are TRBV6-1 and TRBJ2-7; 8 bases fit TRBD1. Unmatched junction bases numbered 8, after V lost 4 bases and J lost 0 bases. CDR1 is MNHNS, CDR2 SASEGT, per germline. The CDR3 contains 16 residues. CDR3 sequence (DNA): TGTGCCAGCAGTGCTCAGACAGGGGTAGGCTCCTACGAGCAGTACTTC. Translation gives CASSAQTGVGSYEQYF.

The chain recombines TRBV4-1 with TRBJ2-7; D is possibly TRBD1 or TRBD2 (6 bases each). V lost 3 bases to trimming and J lost 2 bases, with 11 bases between them. Germline loops: CDR1 MGHRA, CDR2 YSYEKL. The CDR3 spans 14 residues. CDR3 sequence (DNA): TGCGCCAGCAGCCAGGGAGGACAGCCCTACGAGCAGTACTTC. Protein: CASSQGGQPYEQYF.

The rearrangement links TRBV7-8 to TRBJ2-7; 7 positions match TRBD1. V was pared by 2 bases and J by 1 base, with 2 bases of the junction left unmatched. The CDR3 loop spans 14 amino acids. Germline V CDR1 and CDR2: SGHVS, FQNEAQ. CDR3: CASSLWDSSYEQYF. The CDR3 bases are TGTGCCAGCAGCTTATGGGACAGTTCCTACGAGCAGTACTTC.

The chain is built from TRBV5-1 and TRBJ2-1, with a possible D match to TRBD2 (5 bases). The germline V gene encodes CDR1 SGHRS and CDR2 YFSETQ. The CDR3 length is 14 residues. V was clipped by 1 base and J by 12 bases, with 17 bases between them. CDR3 sequence reads: CASSLKNSAGGQFF. Written as DNA, the CDR3 is TGCGCCAGCAGCTTGAAGAATTCGGCCGGAGGGCAGTTCTTC.

The chain combines TRBV20-1 with TRBJ2-5; the match to TRBD1 covers 7 bases. J was trimmed by 3 bases and V by 6 bases; bases with no gene match: 1. Germline loops: CDR1 DFQATT, CDR2 SNEGSKA (reference sequence). The CDR3 spans 11 residues. DNA for the CDR3: TGCAGTGCAGGACAGGAAGAGACCCAGTACTTC. This gives the protein CSAGQEETQYF.